Shown below are 11 T cell receptor beta chains from a single sample sequenced in a study of T cells in Graves' hyperthyroidism and ophthalmopathy (dated 2019 in TCRdb). Receptor libraries were prepared by multiplex PCR. Sequencing took place on an Illumina HiSeq 2000. The TCR beta CDR3 regions were amplified from the RNA transcripts. A first-round RT-PCR of the TCR CDR3 used the HTBI primer set with the Qiagen OneStep RT-PCR kit. TCRdb's own reprocessing of the public reads used fastp at Q25 and MiXCR and kept productive beta chains. One record per CDR3 amino acid sequence lists the most common genes and DNA. Present in this sample are roughly 400,000 distinct CDR3 sequences, approximately 15% of which were seen just once. The ten largest clones take up 28% of the sample. Sequenced input: blood. Receptors were obtained from a woman between 18 and 29 years old with Graves' hyperthyroidism that later progressed to Graves' ophthalmopathy.

Note on this clonotype: One base away lies a much larger clone, so this may be a sequencing read error. The chain couples TRBV27 to TRBJ2-3; D is perhaps TRBD2 (6 bases). CDR1 and CDR2 from the germline V gene are MNHEY and SMNVEV (reference sequence). The CDR3 contains 14 residues. Trimming took 6 bases from V and 6 from J, leaving 16 bases between them. The chain's CDR3 is CASSNVGGTDTQYF. CDR3 DNA sequence: TGTGCCAGCAGCAACGTCGGGGGAACGGATACGCAGTATTTT.

This clonotype was detected many times. The chain combines TRBV20-1 with TRBJ1-1; the D gene is possibly TRBD1 (6 bases). V lost 1 base and J 6 bases, leaving 21 bases between the germline ends. The CDR3 is 16 residues long. Germline values: CDR1 DFQATT, CDR2 SNEGSKA (reference sequence). The CDR3 DNA reads TGCAGTGCTAGAGGGCCACGGGGGCTCAGCCAAGCTGAAGCTTTCTTT. Its translation: CSARGPRGLSQAEAFF.

About this clonotype: A read error is possible here, since a much larger clone lies one base away. The rearrangement links TRBV7-2 to TRBJ2-5, with D possibly called TRBD1 or TRBD2 (5 bases each). The CDR3 sequence is 15 residues long. V lost 1 base, J lost 2 bases, and 11 bases lay in between. Per germline, CDR1 SGHTA and CDR2 FQGNSA. CDR3 sequence reads: CASSLGGARQETQYF. The CDR3 DNA reads as TGTGCCAGCAGCTTAGGAGGGGCTAGACAAGAGACCCAGTACTTC.

This clonotype came up a few times. V is TRBV28 and J is TRBJ2-6; a weak D match, TRBD2 (7 bases). CDR1 MDHEN and CDR2 SYDVKM come from the germline V gene. This CDR3 has 19 residues. V shed 4 bases and J shed 2 bases, with 21 bases lying between them. In DNA, the CDR3 is TGTGCCAGCAGTTCCCTAGCATGGGGGGGGGCAGCTGGGGCCAACGTCCTGACTTTC. It yields the protein CASSSLAWGGAAGANVLTF.

This clonotype was detected many times. The genes are TRBV28 and TRBJ2-2, with 10 bases identical to TRBD1. The CDR3 sequence is 16 residues long. Trimming cost V 4 bases and J 6 bases; bases outside gene matches: 8. Germline V gives CDR1 MDHEN, CDR2 SYDVKM. The CDR3 coding sequence is TGTGCCAGCAGTTGGGACAGGGGACGGTACCCCGGGGAGCTGTTTTTT. Its translation is CASSWDRGRYPGELFF.

Only a few counts were recorded for this clonotype. The V and J genes are TRBV20-1 and TRBJ1-5; D perhaps matches TRBD1 (5 bases). Germline V lookup: CDR1 DFQATT, CDR2 SNEGSKA (reference sequence). Trimming removed 5 bases from V and 4 bases from J, with 18 bases in between. CDR3 length equals 15 residues. The CDR3 here is CSAQAGGRFNQPQHF. CDR3 nucleotides: TGCAGTGCTCAAGCCGGGGGTCGTTTTAATCAGCCCCAGCATTTT.

This clonotype was detected a few times. Relative to the germline gene, one junction end is altered; a read error may explain this. This chain uses TRBV4-3 with TRBJ2-1; D gene ambiguous. The V gene's germline CDR1 is LGHNA and CDR2 YSLEER. CDR3 length: 14 amino acids. The CDR3 region has the DNA TGCGCCAGCAGCCAGGTGGCGGCAAAAAATGAACAGTTCTTC. Residues: CASSQVAAKNEQFF.

Of note for this clonotype: Given a much more abundant clone one base away, this may be a read error. This chain links TRBV6-9 with TRBJ2-6; no reliable D call. The CDR3 is made up of 16 amino acids. Germline CDR1 and CDR2: MNHGY and SVAAGI. CDR3 nucleotide sequence: TGTGCCGGCAGTTACCGCCTTGGCCCTGGGGCCAACGTCCTGACTTTC. Protein sequence: CAGSYRLGPGANVLTF.

The J gene is TRBJ1-1, the V gene TRBV10-3, with 7 bases lining up with TRBD1. The V gene end was trimmed by 0 bases and the J gene end by 5 bases; junction bases not matched to a gene: 3. Germline loops: CDR1 ENHRY, CDR2 SYGVKD. The CDR3 length is 14 residues. CDR3: CAISESARGTEAFF. Written as DNA, the CDR3 is TGTGCCATCAGTGAGTCTGCCAGGGGGACTGAAGCTTTCTTT.

In this sample, this clonotype turned up many times. This sequence joins TRBV20-1 and TRBJ1-6; maybe TRBD1 (6 bases). Germline assignment: CDR1 DFQATT and CDR2 SNEGSKA (reference sequence). This CDR3 contains 14 residues. V lost 0 bases and J lost 10, with 13 bases in between. CDR3 loop: CSARDQGHSSPLHF. The CDR3 DNA is TGCAGTGCTAGAGATCAGGGACACTCCTCACCCCTCCACTTT.

Only a few counts were recorded for this clonotype. The V call is TRBV4-2, the J call TRBJ2-3, with 7 bases fitting TRBD2. CDR1 is LGHNA, CDR2 YNFKEQ, per germline. The CDR3 is 16 residues long. The trim removed 1 base at V and 1 base at J, leaving 5 bases unmatched. CDR3 protein: CASSQATSDRTDTQYF. In nucleotides, the CDR3 is TGTGCCAGCAGCCAAGCCACTAGCGATCGCACAGATACGCAGTATTTT.